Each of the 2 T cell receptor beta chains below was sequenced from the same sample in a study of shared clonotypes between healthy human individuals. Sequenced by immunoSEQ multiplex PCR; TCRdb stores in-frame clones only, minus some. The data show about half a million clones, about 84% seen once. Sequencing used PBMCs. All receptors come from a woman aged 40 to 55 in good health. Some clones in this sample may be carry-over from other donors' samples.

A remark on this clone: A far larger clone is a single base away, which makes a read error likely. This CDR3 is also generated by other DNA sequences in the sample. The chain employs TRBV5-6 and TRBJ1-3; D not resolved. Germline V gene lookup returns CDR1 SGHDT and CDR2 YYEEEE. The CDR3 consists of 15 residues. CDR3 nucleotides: TGTGCTAGCAGTTACCGCCCCGTCGGCGGAAACACCATATATTTT. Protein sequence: CASSYRPVGGNTIYF.

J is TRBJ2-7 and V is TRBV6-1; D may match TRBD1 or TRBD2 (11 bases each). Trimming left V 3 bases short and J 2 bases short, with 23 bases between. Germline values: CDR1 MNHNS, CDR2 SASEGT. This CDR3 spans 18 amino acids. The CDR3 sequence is CASSEGQGGLAAPYEQYF. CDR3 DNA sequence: TGTGCCAGCAGTGAGGGACAGGGGGGACTAGCGGCGCCCTACGAGCAGTACTTC.